The 18 T cell receptor beta chains below all came from one sample that was sequenced in a study of CD8 T cells in Susac syndrome. The RNA input was about 0.45 to 1 ug, and it was reverse transcribed with random hexamers. TCRdb reprocessed the immunoSEQ multiplex PCR reads with MiXCR, giving one entry per CDR3 protein. The sample consists of about 240,000 distinct CDR3 sequences, 90% to 96% of them appearing once. Sequenced sample: CD4+ T cells from PBMCs. These TCRs come from a human donor with Susac syndrome.

The rearrangement uses TRBV5-1 and TRBJ2-7; 9 nucleotides align to TRBD1. The CDR3 totals 15 residues. The germline V gene has CDR1 SGHRS and CDR2 YFSETQ. Germline trimming cut 0 bases from V and 4 bases from J; bases unmatched to any gene: 5. The CDR3 DNA sequence: TGCGCCAGCAGCTTGGTACAGGGGGCCGGGTACGAGCAGTACTTC. Protein product: CASSLVQGAGYEQYF.

V usage is TRBV6-5 and J usage is TRBJ2-3; 9 bases are shared with TRBD1. Trimming removed 4 bases from V and 0 bases from J; junction bases left unmatched: 5. Germline CDR1 is MNHEY and CDR2 is SVGAGI. The CDR3 has 16 amino acids. The DNA of the CDR3 is TGTGCCAGCAGTTCTACGGGACAGGGAAGCACAGATACGCAGTATTTT. Translated, it gives CASSSTGQGSTDTQYF.

V usage is TRBV5-4 and J usage is TRBJ2-3; 8 bases are shared with TRBD2. Germline CDR1 SGHNT, CDR2 YYREEE (reference sequence). The CDR3 runs 16 residues. V shed 1 base and J 3 bases; nucleotides not matched to a gene: 7. This chain's CDR3 is CASSLRASGLTDTQYF. In DNA, the CDR3 is TGTGCCAGCAGCTTGAGGGCTAGCGGGTTGACAGATACGCAGTATTTT.

The V gene is TRBV19, the J gene TRBJ2-1, with no clear D. Germline loops: CDR1 LNHDA, CDR2 SQIVND (reference sequence). This CDR3 has 17 residues. Trimming pared 4 bases from V and 2 bases from J, leaving 18 bases between. This chain's CDR3 is CASSTRPGGSPYNEQFF. In nucleotides, the CDR3 is TGTGCCAGTAGTACCCGCCCGGGCGGTTCCCCCTACAATGAGCAGTTCTTC.

V usage is TRBV7-6 and J usage is TRBJ2-7; D is perhaps TRBD1 or TRBD2 (6 bases each). CDR1 SGHVS and CDR2 FNYEAQ come from the germline V gene. The CDR3 has 15 amino acids. Deletions cut 1 base from V and 5 bases from J, with 15 bases between. CDR3: CASSLGGRDGDEQYF. CDR3 coding DNA: TGTGCCAGCAGCTTAGGGGGGCGGGATGGTGACGAGCAGTACTTC. Full variable domain (outside the CDR3, taken from reference TRBV7-6 and TRBJ2-7): GAGVSQSPRYKVTKRGQDVALRCDPISGHVSLYWYRQALGQGPEFLTYFNYEAQQDKSGLPNDRFSAERPEGSISTLTIQRTEQRDSAMYRCASSLGGRDGDEQYFGPGTRLTVT.

The DNA of the CDR3 is TGCAGCCCCGCCCGCCACACCGGGGAGCTGTTTTTT. This encodes CSPARHTGELFF. V and J are TRBV20-1 and TRBJ2-2; D unclear. The CDR3 runs to 12 residues. CDR1 is DFQATT and CDR2 is SNEGSKA in the germline V gene (reference sequence).

The V call is TRBV12-3 or TRBV12-4, the J call TRBJ1-1; 9 nucleotides align to TRBD1. The J segment lost 5 bases and the V segment lost 8 bases, leaving 6 bases of the junction unmatched. The CDR3 has 13 amino acids. Written as DNA, the CDR3 is TGTGCCAGCTCGACAGGGGGGTTGACTGAAGCTTTCTTT. Translating gives CASSTGGLTEAFF.

The rearrangement links TRBV3-1 to TRBJ1-2; 7 bases agree with TRBD1. The CDR3 runs 15 residues. Germline V gene lookup returns CDR1 LGHDT and CDR2 YNNKEL (reference sequence). With 2 bases clipped from V and 3 bases from J, the junction kept 6 bases outside the gene matches. CDR3 sequence reads: CASSQRLQGDYGYTF. The CDR3 bases are TGTGCCAGCAGCCAAAGGCTTCAGGGGGACTATGGCTACACCTTC.

The chain has TRBV10-2 and TRBJ2-1, with 11 bases fitting TRBD2. The germline gives CDR1 WSHSY, CDR2 SAAADI. Germline trimming cut 6 bases from V and 7 bases from J; bases unmatched to any gene: 5. This CDR3 is 14 amino acids long. The chain's CDR3 is CASRASGRINEQFF. CDR3 in DNA: TGCGCCAGCAGAGCTAGCGGGAGGATTAATGAGCAGTTCTTC.

The chain uses TRBV2 and TRBJ2-4; unclear D gene. The length of the CDR3 is 13 residues. CDR1 and CDR2 from the germline V gene are SNHLY and FYNNEI. Trimming shortened V by 4 bases and J by 1 base, and 5 bases separated the two germline ends. Written as DNA, the CDR3 is TGTGCCAGCAGTGCAGAGGCCAAAAACATTCAGTACTTC. It translates to CASSAEAKNIQYF.

This chain uses TRBV6-5 with TRBJ1-2; TRBD1 is a possible D gene (6 bases). CDR1 is MNHEY, CDR2 SVGAGI, per germline. The CDR3 totals 13 residues. V lost 10 bases to trimming and J lost 7 bases, with 19 bases between them. CDR3: CATKRGRTSGYTF. DNA for the CDR3: TGTGCCACCAAGCGGGGGCGCACAAGTGGCTACACCTTC.

The rearrangement links TRBV29-1 to TRBJ2-1, with TRBD2 identical over 8 bases. The CDR3 contains 15 residues. V lost 2 bases and J lost 1; bases outside the gene matches: 4. In germline, CDR1 is SQVTM, CDR2 ANQGSEA. CDR3 protein: CSVERSGSSYNEQFF. DNA for the CDR3: TGCAGCGTTGAACGGAGCGGGAGTTCCTACAATGAGCAGTTCTTC.

J is TRBJ2-7 and V is TRBV30; 7 bases are a match to TRBD1. V dropped 3 bases and J dropped 5; count of bases not matched to a gene: 22. Germline lookup yields CDR1 GTSNPN and CDR2 SVGIG (reference sequence). This CDR3 spans 18 amino acids. CDR3 sequence: CAWRKGGFGTGRSHEQYF. In DNA form, the CDR3 reads TGTGCCTGGAGGAAAGGGGGCTTCGGGACGGGAAGATCCCACGAGCAGTACTTC. The full variable domain, with the rest looked up from reference TRBV30 and TRBJ2-7, is SQTIHQWPATLVQPVGSPLSLECTVEGTSNPNLYWYRQAAGRGLQLLFYSVGIGQISSEVPQNLSASRPQDRQFILSSKKLLLSDSGFYLCAWRKGGFGTGRSHEQYFGPGTRLTVT.

This clonotype appeared a single time. The rearrangement joins TRBV5-1 to TRBJ1-1, with D perhaps TRBD1 (5 bases). CDR3 length equals 13 residues. Germline V gene data show CDR1 as SGHRS and CDR2 as YFSETQ. V lost 4 bases to trimming and J lost 6 bases, with 13 bases between them. CDR3 coding DNA: TGCGCCAGCAGCCCCCAGGGTGGCCCTGAAGCTTTCTTT. Translation gives CASSPQGGPEAFF.

This chain connects TRBV20-1 to TRBJ2-4; 7 bases agree with TRBD1. The length of the CDR3 is 13 residues. V was clipped by 6 bases and J by 4 bases; unmatched bases: 6. Looked up from germline, CDR1 is DFQATT and CDR2 is SNEGSKA (reference sequence). This CDR3 reads CSAGGQEKNIQYF. CDR3 nucleotide sequence: TGCAGTGCCGGTGGACAGGAGAAAAACATTCAGTACTTC.

The chain employs TRBV6-2 or TRBV6-3 and TRBJ1-1, with a weak D call TRBD1 (6 bases). CDR3 length equals 13 residues. The germline CDR1 and CDR2 sequences are MNHEY and SVGEGT. V shed 2 bases and J shed 8 bases, with 12 bases lying between them. This CDR3 reads CASSYADDREAFF. In DNA form, the CDR3 reads TGTGCCAGCAGTTACGCGGACGACAGGGAAGCTTTCTTT.

The chain carries TRBV30 and TRBJ1-2; the match to TRBD1 covers 8 bases. Losses at the gene ends were 7 bases for V and 7 bases for J; bases not matched to a gene: 8. Germline V gene sequence: CDR1 GTSNPN, CDR2 SVGIG (reference sequence). CDR3 length: 12 residues. This CDR3 reads CASGPGGSGYTF. The CDR3 DNA sequence: TGTGCCTCAGGACCAGGGGGCTCTGGCTACACCTTC.

This clonotype was observed once. This chain joins TRBV9 and TRBJ2-7; TRBD2 matches 9 bases. V was pared by 3 bases and J by 6 bases, with 7 bases of the junction left unmatched. CDR3 length: 14 amino acids. CDR1 and CDR2 (germline): SGDLS, YYNGEE. CDR3 coding DNA: TGTGCCAGCAGCGGTAGCGCGGGAGGGCGCGAGCAGTACTTC. As protein: CASSGSAGGREQYF.